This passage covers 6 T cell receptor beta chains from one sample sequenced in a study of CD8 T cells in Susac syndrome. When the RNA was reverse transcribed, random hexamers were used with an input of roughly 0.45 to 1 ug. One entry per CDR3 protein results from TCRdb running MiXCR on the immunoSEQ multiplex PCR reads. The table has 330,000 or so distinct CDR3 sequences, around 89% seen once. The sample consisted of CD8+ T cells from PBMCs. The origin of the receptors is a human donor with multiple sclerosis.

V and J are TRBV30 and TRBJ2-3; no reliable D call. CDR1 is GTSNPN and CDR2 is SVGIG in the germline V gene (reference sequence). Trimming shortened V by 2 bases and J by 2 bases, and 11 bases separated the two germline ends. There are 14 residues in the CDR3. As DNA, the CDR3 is TGTGCCTGGAGTAACGGCGGATTCACAGATACGCAGTATTTT. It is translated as CAWSNGGFTDTQYF. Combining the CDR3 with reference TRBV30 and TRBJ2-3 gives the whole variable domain SQTIHQWPATLVQPVGSPLSLECTVEGTSNPNLYWYRQAAGRGLQLLFYSVGIGQISSEVPQNLSASRPQDRQFILSSKKLLLSDSGFYLCAWSNGGFTDTQYFGPGTRLTVL.

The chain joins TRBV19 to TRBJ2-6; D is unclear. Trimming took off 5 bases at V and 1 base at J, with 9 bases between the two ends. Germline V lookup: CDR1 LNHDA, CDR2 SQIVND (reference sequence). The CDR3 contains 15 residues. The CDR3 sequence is CASSATLSGANVLTF. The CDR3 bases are TGTGCCAGTAGTGCCACGTTGTCTGGGGCCAACGTCCTGACTTTC.

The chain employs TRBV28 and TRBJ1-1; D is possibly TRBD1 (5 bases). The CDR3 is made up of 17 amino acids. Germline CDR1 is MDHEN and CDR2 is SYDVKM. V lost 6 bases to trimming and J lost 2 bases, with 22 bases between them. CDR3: CASRQQVVTDRNTEAFF. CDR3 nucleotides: TGTGCCAGCAGACAACAGGTCGTGACTGACAGAAACACTGAAGCTTTCTTT.

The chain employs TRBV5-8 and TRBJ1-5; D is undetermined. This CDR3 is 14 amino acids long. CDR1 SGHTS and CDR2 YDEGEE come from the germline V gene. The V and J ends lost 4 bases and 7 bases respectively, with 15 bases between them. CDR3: CASSLGPSKQPQHF. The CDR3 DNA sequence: TGTGCCAGCAGCCTGGGCCCATCCAAGCAGCCCCAGCATTTT. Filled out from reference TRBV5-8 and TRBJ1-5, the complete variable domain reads EAGVTQSPTHLIKTRGQQATLRCSPISGHTSVYWYQQALGLGLQFLLWYDEGEERNRGNFPPRFSGRQFPNYSSELNVNALELEDSALYLCASSLGPSKQPQHFGDGTRLSIL.

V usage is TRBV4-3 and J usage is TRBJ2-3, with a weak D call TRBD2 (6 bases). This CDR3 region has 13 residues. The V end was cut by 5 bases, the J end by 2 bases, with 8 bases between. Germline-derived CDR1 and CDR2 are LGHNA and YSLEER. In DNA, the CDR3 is TGCGCCAGCAGCTGGGACTTCACAGATACGCAGTATTTT. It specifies CASSWDFTDTQYF.

Here the CDR3 DNA reads TGTGCCAGCAGTGCACGGTACGAGCAGTACTTC. Protein product: CASSARYEQYF. J is TRBJ2-7 and V is TRBV28; no definite D call. The V gene's germline CDR1 is MDHEN and CDR2 SYDVKM. The CDR3 covers 11 residues. V lost 5 bases and J 4 bases, leaving 6 bases between the germline ends.